This T cell receptor (beta chain) was identified in a study of OX40 agonist ivuxolimab in advanced cancers. Across the study: Clinicians treated patients with ivuxolimab, an agonistic anti-OX40 (CD134) antibody.

The assay was immunoSEQ multiplex PCR, and TCRdb's table has in-frame clones only and misses some. The sample carries some 49,000 clones, about three quarters recorded once. Losses at the gene ends were 0 bases for V and 0 bases for J; bases not matched to a gene: 3. The CDR3 contains 15 residues. Germline V lookup: CDR1 SGDLS, CDR2 YYNGEE. The starting material was CD4+ or CD8+ T cells sorted from blood, obtained in a trial of the OX40 agonist ivuxolimab. The receptor was derived from an adult with an advanced solid tumor such as melanoma, head and neck, liver or kidney cancer. V is TRBV9 and J is TRBJ2-7, with 7 bases lining up with TRBD1. In DNA, the CDR3 is TGTGCCAGCAGCGTAGGGACAGGAGTCTCCTACGAGCAGTACTTC. This encodes CASSVGTGVSYEQYF.